The 29 T cell receptor beta chains below all came from one sample that was sequenced in a study of beta chain features in type 1 diabetes. Study outcomes and limitations: In every one of the four CD4+ subsets, TCRB CDR3s were moderately but significantly shorter in Type 1 diabetes patients.

These receptors are not linked to any known antigen. The authors reverse transcribed all of the isolated RNA, so sequencing captured expressed TCRB transcripts. The method was immunoSEQ multiplex PCR; TCRdb's version includes in-frame clones alone and lacks a portion of them. The sample carries about 260,000 clones, about 24% recorded once. Specimen: naive CD4+ T cells from blood. These receptors all come from a woman younger than 45 with type 1 diabetes.

The V gene is TRBV30, the J gene TRBJ2-6; D not resolved. Trimming removed 5 bases from V and 0 bases from J, with 11 bases in between. CDR1 is GTSNPN, CDR2 SVGIG, per germline (reference sequence). CDR3 length equals 15 residues. In DNA form, the CDR3 reads TGTGCCTGGTCTAGACTCGGCTCTGGGGCCAACGTCCTGACTTTC. This codes for CAWSRLGSGANVLTF.

There are a few counts of this clone. V and J are TRBV18 and TRBJ2-1, with TRBD2 identical over 10 bases. Per the germline V gene, CDR1 is KGHSH and CDR2 is LQKENI. The CDR3 totals 14 residues. Trimming removed 3 bases from V and 4 bases from J; junction bases left unmatched: 0. CDR3 coding DNA: TGTGCCAGCTCACCGACTAGCGGGTACAATGAGCAGTTCTTC. Translating it yields CASSPTSGYNEQFF. Variable domain in full (rest from reference TRBV18 and TRBJ2-1): NAGVMQNPRHLVRRRGQEARLRCSPMKGHSHVYWYRQLPEEGLKFMVYLQKENIIDESGMPKERFSAEFPKEGPSILRIQQVVRGDSAAYFCASSPTSGYNEQFFGPGTRLTVL.

This clone was recorded a few times. The V call is TRBV28, the J call TRBJ2-5; TRBD1 aligns across 7 bases. The CDR3 loop spans 15 amino acids. CDR1 and CDR2 from the germline V gene are MDHEN and SYDVKM. V was clipped by 5 bases and J by 4 bases; unmatched bases: 10. In nucleotides, the CDR3 is TGTGCCAGCAGTCGTAGGGGGCTAGGAGCAGAGACCCAGTACTTC. Protein: CASSRRGLGAETQYF.

This clone was found a few times. This chain's CDR3 is CASSQGGRARDEQYF. The CDR3 DNA reads as TGCGCCAGCAGTCAGGGCGGGAGGGCCAGGGACGAGCAGTACTTC. This chain uses TRBV23-1 with TRBJ2-7; 9 nucleotides align to TRBD2. TRBV23-1 is designated an ORF whose function remains uncertain. V shed 3 bases, J shed 5 bases, and the junction held 8 bases outside the gene matches. This CDR3 comprises 15 residues.

This rearrangement joins TRBV7-9 to TRBJ2-7; weak D call: TRBD1 (5 bases). CDR1 and CDR2 from the germline V gene are SEHNR and FQNEAQ (reference sequence). V was trimmed by 4 bases and J by 2 bases, leaving 12 bases between them. The CDR3 length is 14 residues. The CDR3 DNA reads TGTGCCAGCAGCTCACGCGACAGCCCCTACGAGCAGTACTTC. This translates into CASSSRDSPYEQYF.

In its sample, this clone was seen a few times. V is TRBV18 and J is TRBJ1-5; TRBD1 might be the D (5 bases). Germline CDR1 KGHSH, CDR2 LQKENI. V lost 2 bases, J lost 3 bases, and 11 bases lay in between. This CDR3 spans 15 amino acids. The CDR3 here is CASSPRAGINQPQHF. The CDR3 DNA sequence: TGTGCCAGCTCACCAAGGGCAGGGATCAATCAGCCCCAGCATTTT.

The CDR3 DNA follows: TGTGCCAGCAGCTTAGATGAAGCGGGAAAACAAGAGACCCAGTACTTC. Its protein is CASSLDEAGKQETQYF. The genes are TRBV7-9 and TRBJ2-5; 7 nucleotides line up with TRBD2. Losses at the gene ends were 1 base for V and 2 bases for J; bases not matched to a gene: 7. Germline assignment: CDR1 SEHNR and CDR2 FQNEAQ (reference sequence). The CDR3 is 16 amino acids.

This clone was detected a few times. V usage is TRBV6-1 and J usage is TRBJ2-7; 10 bases fit TRBD2. CDR3 length: 18 residues. The ends lost 1 base at V and 7 bases at J; junction bases unmatched: 16. Germline V lookup: CDR1 MNHNS, CDR2 SASEGT. The CDR3 reads CASSEGLSSGRGVREQYF. The CDR3 nucleotides read TGTGCCAGCAGTGAAGGTTTGTCTAGCGGGAGAGGAGTAAGGGAGCAGTACTTC.

Here the CDR3 DNA reads TGTGCCAGCAGCCCTTTTGGGGGCCGAAACACCATATATTTT. Translating gives CASSPFGGRNTIYF. The chain carries TRBV16 and TRBJ1-3; tentative D call: TRBD1 (6 bases). Trimming removed 4 bases from V and 5 bases from J, with 12 bases in between. Germline V gene lookup returns CDR1 KGHSY and CDR2 FQNENV. This CDR3 region has 14 residues. Supplemented by reference TRBV16 and TRBJ1-3, the full variable domain reads GEEVAQTPKHLVRGEGQKAKLYCAPIKGHSYVFWYQQVLKNEFKFLISFQNENVFDETGMPKERFSAKCLPNSPCSLEIQATKLEDSAVYFCASSPFGGRNTIYFGEGSWLTVV.

On this clone itself: This sample includes further DNA sequences coding for the same CDR3. The chain combines TRBV30 with TRBJ1-1; D perhaps matches TRBD1 (5 bases). Germline lookup yields CDR1 GTSNPN and CDR2 SVGIG (reference sequence). This CDR3 has 13 residues. V lost 0 bases and J 1 base, leaving 6 bases between the germline ends. CDR3: CAWSVDRNTEAFF. The CDR3 nucleotides read TGTGCCTGGAGTGTAGACAGGAACACTGAAGCTTTCTTT. The full variable domain, completed using reference TRBV30 and TRBJ1-1, is SQTIHQWPATLVQPVGSPLSLECTVEGTSNPNLYWYRQAAGRGLQLLFYSVGIGQISSEVPQNLSASRPQDRQFILSSKKLLLSDSGFYLCAWSVDRNTEAFFGQGTRLTVV.

This clone was observed a few times. The rearrangement uses TRBV2 and TRBJ1-5, with D tentatively TRBD1 (6 bases). Germline V gene sequence: CDR1 SNHLY, CDR2 FYNNEI. The CDR3 is made up of 16 amino acids. Trimming took off 5 bases at V and 1 base at J, with 15 bases between the two ends. CDR3 sequence (DNA): TGTGCCAGCAGTTATGACAGGTTCTCGAGCAATCAGCCCCAGCATTTT. Amino acids: CASSYDRFSSNQPQHF.

The chain uses TRBV30 and TRBJ2-7; TRBD1 agrees at 8 bases. The V and J ends lost 2 bases and 6 bases, in that order; junction bases with no gene match: 6. The CDR3 is 13 amino acids. CDR1 and CDR2 from the germline V gene are GTSNPN and SVGIG (reference sequence). The CDR3: CAWSKDRDVEQYF. Here the CDR3 DNA reads TGTGCCTGGAGTAAGGACAGGGATGTCGAGCAGTACTTC.

This clone was seen a few times. The chain combines TRBV5-6 with TRBJ1-1; 9 nucleotides match TRBD1. The CDR3 is made up of 14 amino acids. V trimming: 9 bases; J trimming: 3 bases; junction bases outside the gene matches: 9. Germline V gene lookup returns CDR1 SGHDT and CDR2 YYEEEE. CDR3 loop: CATVQQGADTEAFF. The CDR3 DNA reads TGTGCCACCGTTCAACAGGGGGCGGACACTGAAGCTTTCTTT.

The rearrangement joins TRBV9 to TRBJ1-2; 9 bases align to TRBD1. The CDR3 spans 16 residues. The ends lost 0 bases at V and 8 bases at J; junction bases unmatched: 11. Germline V CDR1 and CDR2: SGDLS, YYNGEE. CDR3 residues: CASSVEGQGPVGGYTF. CDR3 sequence (DNA): TGTGCCAGCAGCGTAGAGGGACAGGGTCCCGTGGGGGGCTACACCTTC.

The chain employs TRBV5-6 and TRBJ2-3; 10 bases line up with TRBD2. Germline assignment: CDR1 SGHDT and CDR2 YYEEEE. This CDR3 region has 14 residues. The V segment lost 8 bases and the J segment 3 bases; nucleotides outside the gene matches: 6. In DNA form, the CDR3 reads TGTGCCAGTTGCCTAGCGGGAGTGACAGATACGCAGTATTTT. It translates to CASCLAGVTDTQYF.

The rearrangement uses TRBV28 and TRBJ2-2; weak D call: TRBD1 (6 bases). CDR3 size: 15 residues. The germline CDR1 and CDR2 sequences are MDHEN and SYDVKM. V lost 6 bases and J 0 bases, leaving 11 bases between the germline ends. The CDR3 nucleotides read TGTGCCAGCAGGACCGGACAGACGAACACCGGGGAGCTGTTTTTT. Amino acids: CASRTGQTNTGELFF.

This rearrangement joins TRBV20-1 to TRBJ1-2; weak D call: TRBD1 (5 bases). CDR1 and CDR2 (germline): DFQATT, SNEGSKA (reference sequence). With 7 bases removed from V and 8 bases from J, the gap between germline ends came to 5 bases. The CDR3 runs to 8 residues. This chain's CDR3 is CSGGGYTF. In nucleotides, the CDR3 is TGCAGTGGGGGCGGCTACACCTTC.

This chain uses TRBV25-1 with TRBJ1-1, with a possible D match to TRBD1 (5 bases). This CDR3 region has 13 residues. The germline CDR1 and CDR2 sequences are MGHDK and SYGVNS. Between the trimmed V and J ends, which lost 4 bases and 1 base, there was a span of 7 bases. CDR3 sequence: CASSGRENTEAFF. The CDR3, as DNA: TGTGCCAGCAGTGGCAGGGAGAACACTGAAGCTTTCTTT.

The table lists this clone with a few counts. CDR3 nucleotide sequence: TGCAGCGTTGCATCCGGGAAGACTGAAGCTTTCTTT. It encodes CSVASGKTEAFF. This chain connects TRBV29-1 to TRBJ1-1; no definite D call. The V gene lost 4 bases and the J gene lost 5 bases, with 11 bases spanning the gap. Germline assignment: CDR1 SQVTM and CDR2 ANQGSEA. The CDR3 covers 12 residues.

This chain links TRBV5-4 with TRBJ2-3; unclear D gene. Per germline, CDR1 SGHNT and CDR2 YYREEE (reference sequence). V lost 4 bases and J lost 4, with 7 bases in between. The CDR3 is made up of 12 amino acids. The CDR3 loop reads CASSPEADTQYF. The DNA for the CDR3 is TGTGCCAGCAGCCCAGAGGCAGATACGCAGTATTTT.

This rearrangement joins TRBV15 to TRBJ2-7, with D possibly matching TRBD1 (6 bases). The germline CDR1 and CDR2 sequences are LNHNV and YYDKDF (reference sequence). V was clipped by 3 bases and J by 1 base, with 7 bases between them. CDR3 length equals 13 residues. CDR3 in amino acids: CATSRDRSYEQYF. CDR3 DNA sequence: TGTGCCACCAGCAGGGACAGATCCTACGAGCAGTACTTC.

This chain links TRBV5-1 with TRBJ2-5; 8 bases are a match to TRBD1. CDR3 size: 17 residues. V lost 1 base and J lost 5; bases outside the gene matches: 13. Germline CDR1 and CDR2: SGHRS and YFSETQ. The CDR3 sequence is CASSLLPRTGIGETQYF. CDR3 DNA sequence: TGCGCCAGCAGCTTGCTCCCTAGGACAGGGATCGGGGAGACCCAGTACTTC.

This clone was picked up a small number of times. The chain has TRBV28 and TRBJ2-7, with D perhaps TRBD1 (7 bases). This CDR3 spans 12 amino acids. The V gene's germline CDR1 is MDHEN and CDR2 SYDVKM. The V and J ends lost 7 bases and 4 bases respectively, with 11 bases between them. The CDR3 region is CASMAGGYEQYF. CDR3 in DNA: TGTGCCAGCATGGCAGGGGGGTACGAGCAGTACTTC.

Details on this clone: An end of the junction does not agree with germline; a read error may underlie this. For the CDR3, the DNA is TGTGCCAGCAGTTACATCGCAGCGACAGAGAGGATCTTC. Its translation is CASSYIAATERIF. This chain links TRBV6-5 with TRBJ2-1, with D maybe TRBD1 (5 bases). Per the germline V gene, CDR1 is MNHEY and CDR2 is SVGAGI. The length of the CDR3 is 13 residues.

This clone has a handful of counts. The chain joins TRBV7-3 to TRBJ1-1, with 8 nucleotides matching TRBD1. Germline loops: CDR1 SGHTA, CDR2 FQGTGA. With 6 bases clipped from V and 9 bases from J, the junction kept 9 bases outside the gene matches. The CDR3 has 13 amino acids. CDR3: CASSTGGRGQAFF. CDR3 nucleotide sequence: TGTGCCAGCAGTACAGGGGGTAGGGGGCAAGCTTTCTTT.

This clone appeared once. This chain joins TRBV11-3 and TRBJ1-1; D is uncertain. The germline V gene encodes CDR1 SGHNT and CDR2 YENEEA. This CDR3 region has 13 residues. V was shortened by 5 bases and J by 5 bases, with 12 bases between the two germline ends. The DNA of the CDR3 is TGTGCCAGCAGCCCTGGGTCGAGGACTGAAGCTTTCTTT. Amino acid sequence: CASSPGSRTEAFF.

This chain joins TRBV15 and TRBJ2-1; weak D call: TRBD2 (6 bases). CDR1 and CDR2 from the germline V gene are LNHNV and YYDKDF (reference sequence). CDR3 size: 16 residues. V was clipped by 8 bases and J by 0 bases, with 17 bases between them. The CDR3 protein is CATAPSAPSSYNEQFF. As DNA, the CDR3 is TGTGCCACCGCCCCTAGCGCGCCGAGCTCCTACAATGAGCAGTTCTTC.

This clone was counted only a few times. The J gene is TRBJ2-1, the V gene TRBV5-1; a possible D gene is TRBD2 (5 bases). This CDR3 region has 13 residues. Germline CDR1 reads SGHRS; CDR2 reads YFSETQ. Trimming removed 1 base at V and 8 bases at J, with 10 bases between. CDR3 in amino acids: CASSLNPRDEQFF. The CDR3 nucleotides are TGCGCCAGCAGCTTGAACCCGAGGGATGAGCAGTTCTTC.

This clone occurred a few times. The chain recombines TRBV7-2 with TRBJ1-2; 7 bases are shared with TRBD1. J lost 7 bases, V lost 4 bases, and 15 bases had no gene match. The CDR3 runs 16 residues. CDR1 and CDR2 from the germline V gene are SGHTA and FQGNSA. The DNA for the CDR3 is TGTGCCAGCAGCTCCCTTCGTACAGGGGCTGAGGCTGGCTACACCTTC. Protein product: CASSSLRTGAEAGYTF.